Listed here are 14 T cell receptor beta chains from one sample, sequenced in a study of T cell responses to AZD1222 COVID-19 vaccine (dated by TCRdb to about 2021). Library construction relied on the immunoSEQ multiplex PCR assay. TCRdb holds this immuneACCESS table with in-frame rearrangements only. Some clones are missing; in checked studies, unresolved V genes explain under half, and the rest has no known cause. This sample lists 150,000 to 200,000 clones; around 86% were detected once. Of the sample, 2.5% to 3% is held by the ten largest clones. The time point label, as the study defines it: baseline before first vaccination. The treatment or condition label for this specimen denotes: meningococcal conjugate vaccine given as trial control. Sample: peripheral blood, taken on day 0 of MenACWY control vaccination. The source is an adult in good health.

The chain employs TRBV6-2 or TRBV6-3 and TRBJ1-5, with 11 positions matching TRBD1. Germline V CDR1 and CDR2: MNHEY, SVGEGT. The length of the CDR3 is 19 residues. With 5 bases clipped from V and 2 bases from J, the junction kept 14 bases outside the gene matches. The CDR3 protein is CASSPRAGTGGRGNQPQHF. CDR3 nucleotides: TGTGCCAGCAGTCCCCGGGCGGGGACAGGGGGACGCGGCAATCAGCCCCAGCATTTT.

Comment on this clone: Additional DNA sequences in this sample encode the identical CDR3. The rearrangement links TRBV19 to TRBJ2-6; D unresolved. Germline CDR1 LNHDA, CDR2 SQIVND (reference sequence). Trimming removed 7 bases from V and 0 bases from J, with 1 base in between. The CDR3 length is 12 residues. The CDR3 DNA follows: TGTGCCAGTAACTCTGGGGCCAACGTCCTGACTTTC. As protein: CASNSGANVLTF. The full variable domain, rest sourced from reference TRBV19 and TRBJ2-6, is DGGITQSPKYLFRKEGQNVTLSCEQNLNHDAMYWYRQDPGQGLRLIYYSQIVNDFQKGDIAEGYSVSREKKESFPLTVTSAQKNPTAFYLCASNSGANVLTFGAGSRLTVL.

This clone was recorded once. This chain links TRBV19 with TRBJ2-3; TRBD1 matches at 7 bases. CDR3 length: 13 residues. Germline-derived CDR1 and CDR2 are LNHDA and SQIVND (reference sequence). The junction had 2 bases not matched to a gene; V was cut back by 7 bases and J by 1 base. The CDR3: CASKGQGTDTQYF. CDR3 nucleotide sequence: TGTGCCAGTAAAGGACAGGGCACAGATACGCAGTATTTT.

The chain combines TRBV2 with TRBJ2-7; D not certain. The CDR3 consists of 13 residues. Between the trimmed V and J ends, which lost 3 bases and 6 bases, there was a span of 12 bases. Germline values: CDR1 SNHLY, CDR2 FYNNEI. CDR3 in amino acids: CASSEVVDGEQYF. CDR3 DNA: TGTGCCAGCAGTGAGGTCGTTGACGGCGAGCAGTACTTC.

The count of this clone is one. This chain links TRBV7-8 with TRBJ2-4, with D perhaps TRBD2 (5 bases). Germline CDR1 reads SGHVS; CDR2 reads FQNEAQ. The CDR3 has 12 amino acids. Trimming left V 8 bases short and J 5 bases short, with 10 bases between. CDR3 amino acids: CASSRDQNIQYF. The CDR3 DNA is TGTGCCAGCTCCCGGGATCAAAACATTCAGTACTTC.

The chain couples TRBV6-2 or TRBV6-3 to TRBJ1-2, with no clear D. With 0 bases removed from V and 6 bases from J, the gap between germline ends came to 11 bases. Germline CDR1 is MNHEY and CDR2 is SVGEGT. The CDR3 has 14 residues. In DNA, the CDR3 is TGTGCCAGCAGTTACTCGCTTTCCAGCGATGGCTACACCTTC. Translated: CASSYSLSSDGYTF.

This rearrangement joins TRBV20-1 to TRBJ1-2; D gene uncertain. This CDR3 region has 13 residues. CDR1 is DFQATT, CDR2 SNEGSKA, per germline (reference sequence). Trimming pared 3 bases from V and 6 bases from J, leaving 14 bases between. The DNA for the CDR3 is TGCAGTGCTAGTGGGGTGGGGATGGATGGCTACACCTTC. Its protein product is CSASGVGMDGYTF.

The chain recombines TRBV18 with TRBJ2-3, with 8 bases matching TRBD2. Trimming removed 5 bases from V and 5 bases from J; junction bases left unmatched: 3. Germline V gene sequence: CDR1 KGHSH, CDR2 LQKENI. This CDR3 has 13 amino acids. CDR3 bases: TGTGCCAGCTCAGAGACTAGCGTAGATACGCAGTATTTT. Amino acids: CASSETSVDTQYF.

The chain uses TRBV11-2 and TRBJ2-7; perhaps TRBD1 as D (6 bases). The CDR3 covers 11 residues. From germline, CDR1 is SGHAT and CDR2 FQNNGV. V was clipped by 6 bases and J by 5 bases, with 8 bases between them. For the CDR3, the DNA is TGTGCCAGCAGTCCAGGGGACGAGCAGTACTTC. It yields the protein CASSPGDEQYF.

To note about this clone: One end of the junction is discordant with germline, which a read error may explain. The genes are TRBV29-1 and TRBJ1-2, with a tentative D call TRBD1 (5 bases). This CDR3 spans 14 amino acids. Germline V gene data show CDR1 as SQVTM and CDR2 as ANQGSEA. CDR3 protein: CSVEGTVPNYGYTF. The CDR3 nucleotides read TGCAGCGTCGAAGGGACGGTTCCTAACTATGGCTACACCTTC.

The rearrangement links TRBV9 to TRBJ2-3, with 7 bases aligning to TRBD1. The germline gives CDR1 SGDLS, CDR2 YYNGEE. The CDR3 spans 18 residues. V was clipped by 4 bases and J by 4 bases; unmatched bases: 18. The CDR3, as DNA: TGTGCCAGCAGCCCACGGGTAGGGGATAGGGGGCGCCCAGATACGCAGTATTTT. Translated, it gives CASSPRVGDRGRPDTQYF.

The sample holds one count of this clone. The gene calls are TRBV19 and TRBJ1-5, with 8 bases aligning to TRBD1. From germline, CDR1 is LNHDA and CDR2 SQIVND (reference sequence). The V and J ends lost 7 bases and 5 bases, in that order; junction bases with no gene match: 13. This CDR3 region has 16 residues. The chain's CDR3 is CASTPSDRGSYQPQHF. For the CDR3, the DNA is TGTGCCAGTACCCCCTCAGACAGGGGATCTTATCAGCCCCAGCATTTT.

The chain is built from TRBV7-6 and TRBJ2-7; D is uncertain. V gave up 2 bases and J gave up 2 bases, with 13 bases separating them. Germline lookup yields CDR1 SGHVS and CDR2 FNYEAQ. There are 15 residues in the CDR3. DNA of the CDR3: TGTGCCAGCAGCTTATATCCAGGCGGCGCCTACGAGCAGTACTTC. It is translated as CASSLYPGGAYEQYF.

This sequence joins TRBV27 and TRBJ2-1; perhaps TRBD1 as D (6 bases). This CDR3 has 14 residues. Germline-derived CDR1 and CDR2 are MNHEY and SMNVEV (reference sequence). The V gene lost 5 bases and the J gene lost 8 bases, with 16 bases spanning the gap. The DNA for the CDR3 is TGTGCCAGCAGTCGACCCCCGGGACATTATGAGCAGTTCTTC. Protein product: CASSRPPGHYEQFF.